This T cell receptor (beta chain) was sequenced in a study of blood T cell repertoires in COVID-19. Libraries were prepared by immunoSEQ multiplex PCR; TCRdb keeps only in-frame clonotypes and omits some of them. Of 100,000 to 120,000 clones listed, about 72% are singletons. In this sample, this clone turned up many times. Trimming left V 0 bases short and J 5 bases short, with 20 bases between. Germline CDR1 and CDR2: SGHRS and YFSETQ. The CDR3 spans 18 residues. The sequence was collected from a woman aged 55 to 70 with acute or convalescent COVID-19. V is TRBV5-1 and J is TRBJ2-2; a possible D gene is TRBD1 (6 bases). Sequencing used peripheral blood. The CDR3 DNA sequence: TGCGCCAGCAGCTTGGGCGCTACAGGGTCGGTGCGGACCGGGGAGCTGTTTTTT. Residues: CASSLGATGSVRTGELFF.